These 5 T cell receptor beta chains came from one sample sequenced in a study of OX40 agonist ivuxolimab in advanced cancers. Produced via immunoSEQ multiplex PCR; TCRdb's table is partial and in-frame only. The sample yields about 13,000 clones, approximately 84% seen once. The sample in question was CD4+ or CD8+ T cells sorted from blood, obtained in a trial of the OX40 agonist ivuxolimab. The receptors come from an adult with an advanced solid tumor such as melanoma, head and neck, liver or kidney cancer.

The chain employs TRBV27 and TRBJ1-5; 8 bases are shared with TRBD1. V was clipped by 6 bases and J by 7 bases; unmatched bases: 5. The CDR3 runs 13 residues. The V gene's germline CDR1 is MNHEY and CDR2 SMNVEV (reference sequence). CDR3 DNA sequence: TGTGCCAGCAGCGACAGGGGTTGGCAGCCCCAGCATTTT. This encodes CASSDRGWQPQHF.

This clone was picked up one time. The chain couples TRBV7-9 to TRBJ2-1; D possibly corresponds to TRBD1 (6 bases). With 5 bases removed from V and 5 bases from J, the gap between germline ends came to 10 bases. The CDR3 covers 13 residues. From germline, CDR1 is SEHNR and CDR2 FQNEAQ (reference sequence). The CDR3 DNA reads TGTGCCAGCAGCCAGGACAGCCACAATGAGCAGTTCTTC. This translates into CASSQDSHNEQFF.

This clone was counted between two and nine times. This chain joins TRBV10-1 and TRBJ2-3; D is uncertain. The V and J ends lost 4 bases and 0 bases respectively, with 8 bases between them. The CDR3 contains 14 residues. The germline V gene has CDR1 WNHNN and CDR2 SYGVQD (reference sequence). CDR3 DNA sequence: TGCGCCAGCAGTGCGACACCCAGCACAGATACGCAGTATTTT. This translates into CASSATPSTDTQYF.

V gene TRBV27 combines with J gene TRBJ2-7; 9 bases are shared with TRBD2. Trimming took 4 bases from V and 4 from J; bases not matched to a gene: 5. This CDR3 spans 14 amino acids. CDR1 is MNHEY and CDR2 is SMNVEV in the germline V gene (reference sequence). The CDR3 nucleotides read TGTGCCAGCAGTTGGGCGGGAGGGACTTACGAGCAGTACTTC. Translation: CASSWAGGTYEQYF.

The rearrangement uses TRBV19 and TRBJ2-3; 9 nucleotides align to TRBD1. The CDR3 covers 15 residues. Trimming took 5 bases from V and 5 from J; bases not matched to a gene: 8. CDR1 is LNHDA and CDR2 is SQIVND in the germline V gene (reference sequence). This CDR3 is CASSVIQGAGDTQYF. Here the CDR3 DNA reads TGTGCCAGTAGTGTAATACAGGGGGCCGGAGATACGCAGTATTTT.